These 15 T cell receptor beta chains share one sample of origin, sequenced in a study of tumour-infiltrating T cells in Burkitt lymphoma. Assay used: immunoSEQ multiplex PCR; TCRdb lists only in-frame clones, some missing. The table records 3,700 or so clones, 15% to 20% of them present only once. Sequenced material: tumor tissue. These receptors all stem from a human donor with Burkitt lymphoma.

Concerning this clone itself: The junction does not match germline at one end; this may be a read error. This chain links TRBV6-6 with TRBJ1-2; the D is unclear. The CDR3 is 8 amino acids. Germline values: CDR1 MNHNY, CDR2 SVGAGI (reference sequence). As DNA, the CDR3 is TGTGCCAGCACCCACCTTGTTTTC. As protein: CASTHLVF.

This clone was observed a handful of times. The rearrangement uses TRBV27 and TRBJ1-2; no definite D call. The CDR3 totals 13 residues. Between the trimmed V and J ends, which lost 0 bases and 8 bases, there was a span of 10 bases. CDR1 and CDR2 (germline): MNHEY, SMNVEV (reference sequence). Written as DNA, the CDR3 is TGTGCCAGCAGTTTATCGCCCCTATGGGGCTACACCTTC. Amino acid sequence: CASSLSPLWGYTF.

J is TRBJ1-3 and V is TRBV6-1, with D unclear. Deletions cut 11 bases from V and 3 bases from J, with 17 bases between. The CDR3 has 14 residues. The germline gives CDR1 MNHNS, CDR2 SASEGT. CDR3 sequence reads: CAGSASDGGNTIYF. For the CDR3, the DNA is TGTGCCGGCTCAGCTTCGGACGGTGGAAACACCATATATTTT.

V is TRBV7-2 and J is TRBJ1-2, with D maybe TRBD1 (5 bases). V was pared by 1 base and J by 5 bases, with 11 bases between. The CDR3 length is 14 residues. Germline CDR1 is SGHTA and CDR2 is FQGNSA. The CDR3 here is CASSLVGLEYGYTF. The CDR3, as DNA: TGTGCCAGCAGCTTAGTGGGGCTAGAGTATGGCTACACCTTC. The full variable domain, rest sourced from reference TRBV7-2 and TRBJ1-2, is GAGVSQSPSNKVTEKGKDVELRCDPISGHTALYWYRQSLGQGLEFLIYFQGNSAPDKSGLPSDRFSAERTGGSVSTLTIQRTQQEDSAVYLCASSLVGLEYGYTFGSGTRLTVV.

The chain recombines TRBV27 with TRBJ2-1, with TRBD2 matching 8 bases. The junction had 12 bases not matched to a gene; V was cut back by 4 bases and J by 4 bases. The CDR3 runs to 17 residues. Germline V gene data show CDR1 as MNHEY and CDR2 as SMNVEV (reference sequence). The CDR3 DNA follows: TGTGCCAGCAGTTCGTATAGCGGGACCCCGTCTTACAATGAGCAGTTCTTC. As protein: CASSSYSGTPSYNEQFF.

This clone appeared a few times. The DNA of the CDR3 is TGCGCCAGCAGCCAAGGCCCTAGCGGGCCCTACGAGCAGTACTTC. Translating it yields CASSQGPSGPYEQYF. V and J are TRBV4-1 and TRBJ2-7; TRBD2 matches at 8 bases. CDR1 and CDR2 (germline): MGHRA, YSYEKL. V gave up 1 base and J gave up 2 bases; unmatched junction bases: 4. CDR3 size: 15 residues.

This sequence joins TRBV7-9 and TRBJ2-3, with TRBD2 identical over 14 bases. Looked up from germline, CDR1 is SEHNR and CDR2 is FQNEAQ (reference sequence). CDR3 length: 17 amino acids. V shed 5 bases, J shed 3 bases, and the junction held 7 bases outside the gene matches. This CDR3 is CASSGAGLAGATDTQYF. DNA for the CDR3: TGTGCCAGCAGCGGAGCGGGACTAGCGGGAGCGACAGATACGCAGTATTTT.

The chain's CDR3 is CASSPRASGQETQYF. Here the CDR3 DNA reads TGCGCCAGCAGCCCTCGCGCGAGCGGACAAGAGACCCAGTACTTC. V usage is TRBV5-1 and J usage is TRBJ2-5; possibly TRBD2 for D (5 bases). V shed 4 bases and J shed 2 bases, with 15 bases lying between them. Germline V gives CDR1 SGHRS, CDR2 YFSETQ. The CDR3 contains 15 residues.

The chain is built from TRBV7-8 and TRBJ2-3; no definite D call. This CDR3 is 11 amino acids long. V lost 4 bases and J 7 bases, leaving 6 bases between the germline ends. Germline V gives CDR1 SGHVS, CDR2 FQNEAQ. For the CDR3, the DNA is TGTGCCAGCAGCTCTAGTAATACGCAGTATTTT. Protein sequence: CASSSSNTQYF.

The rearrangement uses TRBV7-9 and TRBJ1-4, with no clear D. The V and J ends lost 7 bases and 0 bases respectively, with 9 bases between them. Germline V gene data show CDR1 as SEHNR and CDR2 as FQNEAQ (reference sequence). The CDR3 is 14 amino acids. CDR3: CASINQATNEKLFF. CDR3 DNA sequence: TGTGCCAGCATCAATCAGGCAACTAATGAAAAACTGTTTTTT.

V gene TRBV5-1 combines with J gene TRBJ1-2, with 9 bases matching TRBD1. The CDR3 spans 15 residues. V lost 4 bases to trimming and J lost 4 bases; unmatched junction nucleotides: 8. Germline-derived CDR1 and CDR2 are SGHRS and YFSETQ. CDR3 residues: CASSHGQGSFYGYTF. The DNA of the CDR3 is TGCGCCAGCAGCCACGGACAGGGGAGTTTCTATGGCTACACCTTC.

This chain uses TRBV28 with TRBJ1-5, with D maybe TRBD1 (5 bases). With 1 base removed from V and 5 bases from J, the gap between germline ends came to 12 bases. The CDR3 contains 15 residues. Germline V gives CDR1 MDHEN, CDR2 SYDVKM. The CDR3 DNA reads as TGTGCCAGCAGTTTATACTGGCTGGGGGATCAGCCCCAGCATTTT. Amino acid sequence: CASSLYWLGDQPQHF. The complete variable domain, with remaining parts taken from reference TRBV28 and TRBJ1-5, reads DVKVTQSSRYLVKRTGEKVFLECVQDMDHENMFWYRQDPGLGLRLIYFSYDVKMKEKGDIPEGYSVSREKKERFSLILESASTNQTSMYLCASSLYWLGDQPQHFGDGTRLSIL.

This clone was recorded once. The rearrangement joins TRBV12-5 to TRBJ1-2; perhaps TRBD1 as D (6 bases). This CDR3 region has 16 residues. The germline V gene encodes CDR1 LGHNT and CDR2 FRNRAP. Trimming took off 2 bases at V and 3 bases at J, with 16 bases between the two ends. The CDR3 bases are TGTGCTAGTGGTTTGCTCCTGGGGGCCGGGGACTATGGCTACACCTTC. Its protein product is CASGLLLGAGDYGYTF.

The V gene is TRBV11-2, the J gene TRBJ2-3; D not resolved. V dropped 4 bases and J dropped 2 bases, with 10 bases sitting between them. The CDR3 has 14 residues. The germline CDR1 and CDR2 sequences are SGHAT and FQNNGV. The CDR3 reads CASSSGYDTDTQYF. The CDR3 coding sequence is TGTGCCAGCAGCTCGGGTTACGACACAGATACGCAGTATTTT.

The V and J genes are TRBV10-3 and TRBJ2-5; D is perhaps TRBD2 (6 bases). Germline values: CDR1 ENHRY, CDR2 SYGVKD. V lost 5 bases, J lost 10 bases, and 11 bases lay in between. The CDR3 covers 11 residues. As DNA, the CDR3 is TGTGCCATCAGTAAGGGAGGAGACCAGTACTTC. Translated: CAISKGGDQYF.